The 15 T cell receptor beta chains presented below share a single source sample, sequenced in a study of T cell clones after liver transplantation. Using immunoSEQ multiplex PCR, the repertoire was profiled, and TCRdb retains in-frame clones only, with some absent. The repertoire holds tens of thousands of clones, 70% to 90% seen once, with more than 2% in the top ten. The source was CD4+ T cells from blood, collected 24 months after liver transplant. The receptors derive from a human patient who received a liver transplant. Some T cells here may be from the graft donor.

This clone was counted once. This chain joins TRBV7-2 and TRBJ1-4, with no clear D. Germline V lookup: CDR1 SGHTA, CDR2 FQGNSA. The length of the CDR3 is 16 residues. V was clipped by 1 base and J by 1 base, with 10 bases between them. The CDR3 here is CASSLVSGRTNEKLFF. In DNA, the CDR3 is TGTGCCAGCAGCTTAGTATCGGGCAGAACTAATGAAAAACTGTTTTTT.

This clone was counted a single time. The chain carries TRBV15 and TRBJ1-1; 12 positions match TRBD1. Germline V gene lookup returns CDR1 LNHNV and CDR2 YYDKDF (reference sequence). V shed 5 bases, J shed 5 bases, and the junction held 6 bases outside the gene matches. This CDR3 is 15 amino acids long. Here the CDR3 DNA reads TGTGCCACCAGCCAAGGGACAGGGGGCTTGACTGAAGCTTTCTTT. It specifies CATSQGTGGLTEAFF.

This chain uses TRBV5-8 with TRBJ1-3; D is uncertain. Germline-derived CDR1 and CDR2 are SGHTS and YDEGEE. The CDR3 has 17 residues. V shed 4 bases and J shed 0 bases, with 17 bases lying between them. CDR3 in amino acids: CASSPLHRQVSGNTIYF. In DNA form, the CDR3 reads TGTGCCAGCAGCCCCCTGCATAGACAAGTCTCTGGAAACACCATATATTTT.

CDR3 protein: CAGNDGSSYNEQFF. CDR3 in DNA: TGTGCCGGAAATGACGGAAGCTCCTACAATGAGCAGTTCTTC. This sequence joins TRBV30 and TRBJ2-1; D gene ambiguous. Germline V gene data show CDR1 as GTSNPN and CDR2 as SVGIG (reference sequence). Trimming left V 8 bases short and J 0 bases short, with 14 bases between. The CDR3 extends over 14 amino acids.

The V and J genes are TRBV15 and TRBJ1-1; D is perhaps TRBD1 (6 bases). The V and J ends lost 5 bases and 4 bases respectively, with 14 bases between them. CDR1 is LNHNV and CDR2 is YYDKDF in the germline V gene (reference sequence). The CDR3 contains 14 residues. The CDR3 coding sequence is TGTGCCACCAGCCCGCGGGGGCGGGGCACTGAAGCTTTCTTT. This encodes CATSPRGRGTEAFF.

The rearrangement links TRBV7-2 to TRBJ2-5; D is perhaps TRBD1 (6 bases). V lost 0 bases and J 5 bases, leaving 13 bases between the germline ends. This CDR3 comprises 15 residues. CDR1 and CDR2 (germline): SGHTA, FQGNSA. The CDR3 is CASSLARTAGETQYF. DNA of the CDR3: TGTGCCAGCAGCTTAGCGAGGACAGCTGGGGAGACCCAGTACTTC.

The rearrangement uses TRBV9 and TRBJ2-7; D remains unclear. V was trimmed by 0 bases and J by 6 bases, leaving 16 bases between them. CDR1 and CDR2 (germline): SGDLS, YYNGEE. This CDR3 has 15 amino acids. The CDR3 DNA is TGTGCCAGCAGCGTAGTCCCCAGTCTTGGACGCGAGCAGTACTTC. This codes for CASSVVPSLGREQYF.

This clone was seen only a few times. V is TRBV11-1 and J is TRBJ2-7, with 9 bases aligning to TRBD2. The V and J ends lost 2 bases and 5 bases, in that order; junction bases with no gene match: 7. The CDR3 spans 15 residues. Germline CDR1 and CDR2: SGHAT and FQDESV (reference sequence). DNA of the CDR3: TGTGCCAGCAGCTTATCTGGGACTAGCAGGGACGAGCAGTACTTC. Protein sequence: CASSLSGTSRDEQYF.

The chain is built from TRBV19 and TRBJ2-2; D may correspond to TRBD1 or TRBD2 (6 bases each). Between the trimmed V and J ends, which lost 5 bases and 0 bases, there was a span of 10 bases. This CDR3 contains 15 residues. Germline CDR1 and CDR2: LNHDA and SQIVND (reference sequence). The CDR3 region is CASSRGPANTGELFF. The CDR3, as DNA: TGTGCCAGTAGTCGGGGGCCGGCGAACACCGGGGAGCTGTTTTTT. The complete variable domain, with remaining parts taken from reference TRBV19 and TRBJ2-2, reads DGGITQSPKYLFRKEGQNVTLSCEQNLNHDAMYWYRQDPGQGLRLIYYSQIVNDFQKGDIAEGYSVSREKKESFPLTVTSAQKNPTAFYLCASSRGPANTGELFFGEGSRLTVL.

The rearrangement joins TRBV7-2 to TRBJ1-1; D not certain. The CDR3 spans 14 residues. CDR1 SGHTA and CDR2 FQGNSA come from the germline V gene. V was clipped by 5 bases and J by 2 bases, with 12 bases between them. The CDR3 DNA reads TGTGCCAGCAGCCCCGGAGGCGTAAACACTGAAGCTTTCTTT. Translating it yields CASSPGGVNTEAFF.

This clone was detected once. The genes are TRBV7-2 and TRBJ1-6; no definite D call. The CDR3 spans 13 residues. Germline values: CDR1 SGHTA, CDR2 FQGNSA. Deletions cut 0 bases from V and 7 bases from J, with 4 bases between. For the CDR3, the DNA is TGTGCCAGCAGCTTAGCGGGGAATTCACCCCTCCACTTT. Protein sequence: CASSLAGNSPLHF.

This CDR3 reads CASSLDGAVGNQPQHF. CDR3 bases: TGCGCCAGCAGCTTAGACGGGGCGGTTGGCAATCAGCCCCAGCATTTT. This rearrangement joins TRBV5-1 to TRBJ1-5; perhaps TRBD1 as D (5 bases). V lost 2 bases and J 2 bases, leaving 14 bases between the germline ends. Germline lookup yields CDR1 SGHRS and CDR2 YFSETQ. This CDR3 comprises 16 residues.

The chain joins TRBV30 to TRBJ2-7; tentatively, D is TRBD1 (5 bases). Trimming shortened V by 8 bases and J by 3 bases, and 20 bases separated the two germline ends. The length of the CDR3 is 14 residues. Germline loops: CDR1 GTSNPN, CDR2 SVGIG (reference sequence). The CDR3 region is CAGRFIGASYEQYF. In DNA, the CDR3 is TGTGCCGGGCGTTTTATTGGGGCGAGCTACGAGCAGTACTTC.

The chain couples TRBV15 to TRBJ1-4; TRBD1 might be the D (6 bases). Germline V gene sequence: CDR1 LNHNV, CDR2 YYDKDF (reference sequence). The ends were cut back, 1 base at V and 3 bases at J, with 9 bases in the middle. The CDR3 consists of 15 residues. CDR3 sequence (DNA): TGTGCCACCAGCAGAGGAGGGGGGCCTAATGAAAAACTGTTTTTT. It is translated as CATSRGGGPNEKLFF.

The gene calls are TRBV5-1 and TRBJ1-2, with D possibly matching TRBD1 (5 bases). Germline V gene data show CDR1 as SGHRS and CDR2 as YFSETQ. The CDR3 has 14 residues. V lost 0 bases and J 4 bases, leaving 10 bases between the germline ends. The CDR3 nucleotides are TGCGCCAGCAGCTTGGGGGCAGGGAGCTATGGCTACACCTTC. Its translation: CASSLGAGSYGYTF.